The clone carrying this T cell receptor (beta chain) has a single count. The data originate from a study of control samples from healthy donors and cancer patients. V was trimmed by 5 bases and J by 8 bases, leaving 15 bases between them. Germline loops: CDR1 SGHTA, CDR2 FQGNSA. This CDR3 has 13 amino acids. TCRdb's copy holds only in-frame clones and misses some; the assay was immunoSEQ multiplex PCR. The sample contains around 180,000 clones, 90% to 95% of which appear only once. The receptor comes from a woman aged 18-30 years in good health. Source material: blood. The chain uses TRBV7-2 and TRBJ1-2; D remains ambiguous. The CDR3, as DNA: TGTGCCAGCAGCCCAGCTGGGAGAGGAGGCTACACCTTC. Translation gives CASSPAGRGGYTF.